This T cell receptor (beta chain) appears in the sequencing data of a study of T cells in Graves' hyperthyroidism and ophthalmopathy. General study results and limits: The majority of expanded thyroid clonotypes above 0.001 also appeared in blood.

About this clonotype: Its antigen is undetermined.

The CDR3 length is 13 residues. Germline-derived CDR1 and CDR2 are SNHLY and FYNNEI. Trimming left V 6 bases short and J 1 base short, with 9 bases between. Patients aged 18 to 65 had newly diagnosed hyperthyroidism that had lasted under 2 months. Based on clinical symptoms, serum thyroxine and TRAb, thyroid ultrasound and orbital computed tomography, diagnoses were reached. Amplification targeted TCR beta CDR3 regions from RNA transcripts. The HTBI set primed first-round TCR CDR3 RT-PCR. TCRdb re-called the multiplex PCR reads with MiXCR, one entry per CDR3 protein. Altogether roughly 250,000 distinct CDR3 sequences are present, roughly 14% being singletons, with the ten largest covering 10% to 15%.

The specimen sequenced was blood. V is TRBV2 and J is TRBJ1-2; D is ambiguous. This clonotype was obtained from a woman aged 40 to 50 with Graves' hyperthyroidism that later progressed to Graves' ophthalmopathy. The CDR3 spells CASSSGINYGYTF. Here the CDR3 DNA reads TGTGCCAGCAGCTCGGGGATTAACTATGGCTACACCTTC.